One and the same sample provided the 32 T cell receptor beta chains below, sequenced in a study of Siglec-9 on CD8 T cells in melanoma. Produced via immunoSEQ multiplex PCR; TCRdb's table is partial and in-frame only. The sample carries more than 30,000 clones, approximately 83% recorded once. The specimen sequenced was Siglec-9- CD8+ T cells sorted from blood. The receptors were sampled from a human donor in good health.

The V call is TRBV27, the J call TRBJ2-7; 9 bases map to TRBD1. Germline CDR1 is MNHEY and CDR2 is SMNVEV (reference sequence). V lost 1 base and J lost 6; bases outside the gene matches: 13. The CDR3 runs 17 residues. This CDR3 is CASSLFPRQGEVSEQYF. The CDR3 DNA reads TGTGCCAGCAGTTTATTCCCCCGACAGGGGGAGGTGAGCGAGCAGTACTTC.

J is TRBJ2-3 and V is TRBV7-9; 13 bases are shared with TRBD2. CDR3 size: 16 residues. CDR1 is SEHNR, CDR2 FQNEAQ, per germline (reference sequence). V shed 6 bases and J 3 bases; nucleotides not matched to a gene: 6. The CDR3 loop is CASRPLAGGGTDTQYF. As DNA, the CDR3 is TGTGCCAGCAGACCACTAGCGGGAGGGGGTACAGATACGCAGTATTTT.

The gene calls are TRBV27 and TRBJ2-3, with D possibly matching TRBD2 (5 bases). V was pared by 3 bases and J by 0 bases, with 7 bases between. CDR1 is MNHEY, CDR2 SMNVEV, per germline (reference sequence). The CDR3 loop spans 14 amino acids. The CDR3 loop reads CASSLGASTDTQYF. CDR3 coding DNA: TGTGCCAGCAGTTTGGGAGCAAGCACAGATACGCAGTATTTT.

The CDR3 DNA reads TGTGCCAGCAGCTCCGGCGTCGGTTGGGGGAGGGCTAACTATGGCTACACCTTC. Encoded protein: CASSSGVGWGRANYGYTF. The rearrangement links TRBV13 to TRBJ1-2; possibly TRBD1 for D (5 bases). Germline V gene sequence: CDR1 PRHDT, CDR2 FYEKMQ (reference sequence). The CDR3 extends over 18 amino acids. Trimming removed 4 bases at V and 0 bases at J, with 21 bases between.

CDR3 in amino acids: CASSLAVALKYNEQFF. As DNA, the CDR3 is TGTGCCAGCAGCTTAGCGGTGGCACTAAAATACAATGAGCAGTTCTTC. J is TRBJ2-1 and V is TRBV7-9; D unclear. The CDR3 contains 16 residues. The V end was cut by 0 bases, the J end by 4 bases, with 13 bases between. Germline lookup yields CDR1 SEHNR and CDR2 FQNEAQ (reference sequence).

The rearrangement joins TRBV30 to TRBJ2-7; tentatively, D is TRBD2 (5 bases). Trimming pared 4 bases from V and 6 bases from J, leaving 16 bases between. The CDR3 extends over 13 amino acids. Germline V gene sequence: CDR1 GTSNPN, CDR2 SVGIG (reference sequence). The CDR3 loop reads CAWIGPGISEQYF. CDR3 in DNA: TGTGCCTGGATCGGCCCGGGAATCAGCGAGCAGTACTTC.

In regard to this clone: The junction does not match germline at one end; this may be a read error. The chain uses TRBV7-7 and TRBJ2-3, with 8 bases identical to TRBD2. The CDR3 is 15 residues long. CDR1 is SSHAT and CDR2 is FNYEAQ in the germline V gene (reference sequence). In nucleotides, the CDR3 is TGTGCTAGCAGCTTCAGCGGGAGAGGGGGAGATACGCAGTATTTT. It yields the protein CASSFSGRGGDTQYF.

The chain links TRBV6-5 to TRBJ1-2; a weak D match, TRBD1 (5 bases). The CDR3 extends over 14 amino acids. CDR1 is MNHEY, CDR2 SVGAGI, per germline. V was trimmed by 2 bases and J by 3 bases, leaving 10 bases between them. CDR3 nucleotide sequence: TGTGCCAGCAGTTACGTGGGGACCGACTATGGCTACACCTTC. Protein sequence: CASSYVGTDYGYTF.

The gene calls are TRBV5-8 and TRBJ2-7; D unclear. Germline V gene sequence: CDR1 SGHTS, CDR2 YDEGEE. The ends were cut back, 5 bases at V and 0 bases at J, with 9 bases in the middle. This CDR3 has 13 amino acids. CDR3: CASSLPVSYEQYF. The CDR3 DNA follows: TGTGCCAGCAGTCTGCCCGTCTCCTACGAGCAGTACTTC.

The V and J genes are TRBV11-2 and TRBJ2-5; 8 bases map to TRBD2. CDR3 size: 15 residues. Per germline, CDR1 SGHAT and CDR2 FQNNGV. V gave up 0 bases and J gave up 1 base; unmatched junction bases: 1. CDR3 DNA sequence: TGTGCCAGCAGCTTAGAACTAGCGGTCCAAGAGACCCAGTACTTC. As protein: CASSLELAVQETQYF.

The chain is built from TRBV11-2 and TRBJ1-1; unclear D gene. In germline, CDR1 is SGHAT, CDR2 FQNNGV. V was cut by 1 base and J by 4 bases, with 13 bases left in between. This CDR3 comprises 15 residues. CDR3 sequence (DNA): TGTGCCAGCAGCTTAGGGCGTTTAGGGATCACTGAAGCTTTCTTT. Residues: CASSLGRLGITEAFF.

The chain is built from TRBV7-9 and TRBJ2-7; D may match TRBD1 or TRBD2 (5 bases each). The CDR3 extends over 16 amino acids. With 4 bases removed from V and 3 bases from J, the gap between germline ends came to 19 bases. Per the germline V gene, CDR1 is SEHNR and CDR2 is FQNEAQ (reference sequence). The CDR3 is CASSSLNRDGDYEQYF. For the CDR3, the DNA is TGTGCCAGCAGCTCTTTAAACCGGGACGGGGACTACGAGCAGTACTTC.

CDR3 nucleotides: TGCGCCAGCAGTGAGTCGATTCTAGCGGGCTTCTACGAGCAGTACTTC. It yields the protein CASSESILAGFYEQYF. The chain uses TRBV10-1 and TRBJ2-7; TRBD2 matches at 8 bases. The CDR3 extends over 16 amino acids. The V gene end was trimmed by 0 bases and the J gene end by 3 bases; junction bases not matched to a gene: 7. CDR1 and CDR2 (germline): WNHNN, SYGVQD (reference sequence).

This chain connects TRBV29-1 to TRBJ2-2; weak D call: TRBD1 (6 bases). The V end lost 3 bases, the J end lost 6 bases, and 11 bases lay between the germline ends. Germline values: CDR1 SQVTM, CDR2 ANQGSEA. The length of the CDR3 is 13 residues. This CDR3 reads CSVEGAVAGELFF. CDR3 coding DNA: TGCAGCGTTGAGGGGGCGGTAGCCGGGGAGCTGTTTTTT.

The chain carries TRBV14 and TRBJ2-1, with 7 bases that match TRBD1. CDR3 length: 14 residues. Germline V gives CDR1 SGHDN, CDR2 FVKESK. The V and J ends lost 4 bases and 8 bases, in that order; junction bases with no gene match: 8. The CDR3 here is CASSLTGNLDEQFF. Here the CDR3 DNA reads TGTGCCAGCAGCCTGACAGGGAACCTCGATGAGCAGTTCTTC.

With respect to this clone: The sample holds other DNA sequences that translate to the same CDR3. The V call is TRBV5-1, the J call TRBJ2-2; 11 bases line up with TRBD2. Per germline, CDR1 SGHRS and CDR2 YFSETQ. After removal of 4 bases from V and 5 bases from J, the junction contained 10 bases not matched to a gene. CDR3 size: 17 residues. The CDR3 nucleotides read TGCGCCAGCAGCGAGCAGGGACTAGCGGTAGATACCGGGGAGCTGTTTTTT. This gives the protein CASSEQGLAVDTGELFF.

This chain connects TRBV7-9 to TRBJ2-7; 7 nucleotides align to TRBD1. The CDR3 length is 17 residues. Germline V gives CDR1 SEHNR, CDR2 FQNEAQ (reference sequence). V lost 5 bases to trimming and J lost 0 bases; unmatched junction nucleotides: 13. The DNA of the CDR3 is TGTGCCAGCAGCCCATCGTCCGGGACAGAGAGCTCCTACGAGCAGTACTTC. Translating it yields CASSPSSGTESSYEQYF.

The V call is TRBV6-1, the J call TRBJ1-4; D gene unclear. The germline V and J ends were trimmed by 1 base and 5 bases, with 8 bases remaining between them. Germline V lookup: CDR1 MNHNS, CDR2 SASEGT. The CDR3 runs to 14 residues. The CDR3 DNA is TGTGCCAGCAGTGAAGGGCAGGAGAATGAAAAACTGTTTTTT. Residues: CASSEGQENEKLFF.

This chain joins TRBV4-1 and TRBJ2-1, with 8 nucleotides matching TRBD2. Germline CDR1 and CDR2: MGHRA and YSYEKL. This CDR3 comprises 13 residues. J lost 4 bases, V lost 4 bases, and 0 bases had no gene match. The CDR3 loop is CASSLAGYNEQFF. In DNA form, the CDR3 reads TGCGCCAGCAGCCTAGCGGGGTACAATGAGCAGTTCTTC.

The chain is built from TRBV18 and TRBJ1-4, with D hard to call. Looked up from germline, CDR1 is KGHSH and CDR2 is LQKENI. The CDR3 totals 15 residues. Trimming removed 2 bases at V and 0 bases at J, with 7 bases between. Written as DNA, the CDR3 is TGTGCCAGCTCACCAGGACCCTCAACTAATGAAAAACTGTTTTTT. Its protein is CASSPGPSTNEKLFF.

The chain links TRBV15 to TRBJ2-7, with 9 bases that match TRBD1. J was trimmed by 3 bases and V by 7 bases; bases with no gene match: 10. Germline-derived CDR1 and CDR2 are LNHNV and YYDKDF (reference sequence). CDR3 length: 15 amino acids. CDR3 amino acids: CATTPDRGRLYEQYF. CDR3 DNA: TGTGCCACCACCCCGGACAGGGGAAGGCTCTACGAGCAGTACTTC.

This clone was picked up one time. The J gene is TRBJ2-1, the V gene TRBV5-1, with 8 nucleotides matching TRBD2. This CDR3 is 16 amino acids long. In germline, CDR1 is SGHRS, CDR2 YFSETQ. The V segment lost 0 bases and the J segment 10 bases; nucleotides outside the gene matches: 12. DNA of the CDR3: TGCGCCAGCAGCTTGGTTTCTAAGGAACTAGCGGACGAGCAGTTCTTC. This sequence encodes CASSLVSKELADEQFF.

V is TRBV6-6 and J is TRBJ1-6; a weak D match, TRBD1 (6 bases). Between the trimmed V and J ends, which lost 0 bases and 10 bases, there was a span of 13 bases. The CDR3 is 15 amino acids. Germline CDR1 and CDR2: MNHNY and SVGAGI (reference sequence). The DNA of the CDR3 is TGTGCCAGCAGTTACTCTAAACAGGGCGGATCACCCCTCCACTTT. As protein: CASSYSKQGGSPLHF.

This rearrangement joins TRBV19 to TRBJ1-3; D unclear. V lost 5 bases and J 3 bases, leaving 5 bases between the germline ends. Germline lookup yields CDR1 LNHDA and CDR2 SQIVND (reference sequence). The CDR3 sequence is 12 residues long. The CDR3 DNA reads TGTGCCAGTAGTTCAGATGGAAACACCATATATTTT. Residues: CASSSDGNTIYF.

The rearrangement joins TRBV6-1 to TRBJ1-1; D call uncertain. The CDR3 is made up of 14 amino acids. V lost 5 bases, J lost 5 bases, and 15 bases lay in between. Germline V gives CDR1 MNHNS, CDR2 SASEGT. The chain's CDR3 is CASSSGISGTEAFF. For the CDR3, the DNA is TGTGCCAGCAGTTCCGGGATCTCGGGGACTGAAGCTTTCTTT.

J is TRBJ2-1 and V is TRBV13; 7 bases map to TRBD2. Germline V gives CDR1 PRHDT, CDR2 FYEKMQ (reference sequence). V lost 3 bases, J lost 5 bases, and 7 bases stayed unmatched. The CDR3 spans 15 residues. The CDR3 DNA reads TGTGCCAGCAGCTTTAGGCTAGCGGACGACAATGAGCAGTTCTTC. Translation: CASSFRLADDNEQFF.

The rearrangement links TRBV2 to TRBJ1-4; no firm D call. V dropped 4 bases and J dropped 0 bases, with 9 bases sitting between them. The CDR3 is made up of 15 amino acids. Germline V gene lookup returns CDR1 SNHLY and CDR2 FYNNEI. The CDR3 coding sequence is TGTGCCAGCAGTGGGCAGGCGACAACTAATGAAAAACTGTTTTTT. Its protein is CASSGQATTNEKLFF.

The chain is built from TRBV6-5 and TRBJ2-5, with TRBD2 matching 9 bases. The CDR3 is 16 amino acids. Trimming at V came to 2 bases and at J to 3 bases, leaving 7 bases not matched to a gene. Looked up from germline, CDR1 is MNHEY and CDR2 is SVGAGI. CDR3 in amino acids: CASSYAAGLAKETQYF. The CDR3 coding sequence is TGTGCCAGCAGTTACGCCGCGGGACTAGCCAAAGAGACCCAGTACTTC.

The V call is TRBV13, the J call TRBJ2-7; maybe TRBD1 (6 bases). Trimming removed 2 bases from V and 5 bases from J, with 13 bases in between. This CDR3 contains 14 residues. Per germline, CDR1 PRHDT and CDR2 FYEKMQ (reference sequence). CDR3 nucleotide sequence: TGTGCCAGCAGCTTAAAGGCACAGGGAAACGAGCAGTACTTC. Protein sequence: CASSLKAQGNEQYF.

The rearrangement links TRBV11-3 to TRBJ2-7, with D hard to call. Trimming removed 4 bases from V and 2 bases from J, with 12 bases in between. This CDR3 comprises 14 residues. Germline V gene lookup returns CDR1 SGHNT and CDR2 YENEEA. The CDR3 here is CASSSHSFPYEQYF. The CDR3 nucleotides read TGTGCCAGCAGCTCCCACAGTTTTCCCTACGAGCAGTACTTC.

The V call is TRBV12-5, the J call TRBJ2-7, with D possibly TRBD1 on 6 matching bases. V gave up 4 bases and J gave up 6 bases, with 19 bases separating them. This CDR3 contains 15 residues. Germline V CDR1 and CDR2: LGHNT, FRNRAP. Here the CDR3 DNA reads TGTGCTAGTGGTTCCATGACAGGCCTCCAAGGCGAGCAGTACTTC. It encodes CASGSMTGLQGEQYF.

The chain couples TRBV2 to TRBJ2-3; TRBD1 matches 10 bases. Germline assignment: CDR1 SNHLY and CDR2 FYNNEI. This CDR3 has 17 amino acids. V gave up 3 bases and J gave up 5 bases; unmatched junction bases: 11. CDR3 amino acids: CASSDPGQGGDRDTQYF. The CDR3 coding sequence is TGTGCCAGCAGTGACCCCGGACAGGGGGGCGACCGAGATACGCAGTATTTT.